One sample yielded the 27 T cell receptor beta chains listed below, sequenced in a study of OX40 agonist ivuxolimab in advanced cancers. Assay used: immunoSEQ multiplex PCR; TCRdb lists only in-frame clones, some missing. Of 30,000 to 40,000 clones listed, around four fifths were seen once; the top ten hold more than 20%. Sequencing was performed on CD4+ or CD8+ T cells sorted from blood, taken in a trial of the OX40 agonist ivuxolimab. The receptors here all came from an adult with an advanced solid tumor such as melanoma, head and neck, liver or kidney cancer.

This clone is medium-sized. CDR3 nucleotide sequence: TGTGCCAGCAGCCCAGATACGGGCCACAATGAGCAGTTCTTC. Residues: CASSPDTGHNEQFF. The gene calls are TRBV11-3 and TRBJ2-1; D not resolved. The CDR3 has 14 amino acids. Germline CDR1 and CDR2: SGHNT and YENEEA. Trimming took 5 bases from V and 5 from J, leaving 13 bases between them.

This CDR3 reads CSVGGFGAFF. The CDR3 DNA reads TGCAGCGTTGGCGGTTTCGGAGCTTTCTTT. The chain combines TRBV29-1 with TRBJ1-1; D gene unclear. V lost 4 bases and J 10 bases, leaving 10 bases between the germline ends. CDR3 length equals 10 residues. Germline V gene sequence: CDR1 SQVTM, CDR2 ANQGSEA. Complete variable domain (other parts from reference TRBV29-1 and TRBJ1-1): SAVISQKPSRDICQRGTSLTIQCQVDSQVTMMFWYRQQPGQSLTLIATANQGSEATYESGFVIDKFPISRPNLTFSTLTVSNMSPEDSSIYLCSVGGFGAFFGQGTRLTVV.

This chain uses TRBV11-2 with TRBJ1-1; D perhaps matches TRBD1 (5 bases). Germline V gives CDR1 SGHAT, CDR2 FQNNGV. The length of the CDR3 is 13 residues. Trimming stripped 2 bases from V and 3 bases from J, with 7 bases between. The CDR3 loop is CASSLSRDTEAFF. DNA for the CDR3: TGTGCCAGCAGCTTATCCAGGGACACTGAAGCTTTCTTT.

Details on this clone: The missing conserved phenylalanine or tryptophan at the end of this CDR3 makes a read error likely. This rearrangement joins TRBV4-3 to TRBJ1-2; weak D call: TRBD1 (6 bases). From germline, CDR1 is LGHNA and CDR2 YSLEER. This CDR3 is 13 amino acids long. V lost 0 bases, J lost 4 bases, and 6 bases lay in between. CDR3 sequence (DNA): TGCGCCAGCAGCCAAGAAGGGGGCTATGGCTACACCCTC. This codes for CASSQEGGYGYTL.

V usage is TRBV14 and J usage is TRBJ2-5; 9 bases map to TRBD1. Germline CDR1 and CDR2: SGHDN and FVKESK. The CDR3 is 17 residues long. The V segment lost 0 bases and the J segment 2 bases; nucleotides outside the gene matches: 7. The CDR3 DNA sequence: TGTGCCAGCAGCCAAGAGATCGGGACAGGGCTTCAAGAGACCCAGTACTTC. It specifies CASSQEIGTGLQETQYF.

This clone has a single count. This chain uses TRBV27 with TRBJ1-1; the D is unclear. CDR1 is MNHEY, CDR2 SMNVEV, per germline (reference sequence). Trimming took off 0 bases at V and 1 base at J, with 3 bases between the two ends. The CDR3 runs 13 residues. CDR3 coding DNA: TGTGCCAGCAGTTTATCCCCGAACACTGAAGCTTTCTTT. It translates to CASSLSPNTEAFF.

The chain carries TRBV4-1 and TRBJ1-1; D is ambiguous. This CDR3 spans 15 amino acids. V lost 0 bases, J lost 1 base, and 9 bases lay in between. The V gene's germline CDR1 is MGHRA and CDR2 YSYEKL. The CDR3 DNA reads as TGCGCCAGCAGCCAAGATTCACACTCGAACACTGAAGCTTTCTTT. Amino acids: CASSQDSHSNTEAFF.

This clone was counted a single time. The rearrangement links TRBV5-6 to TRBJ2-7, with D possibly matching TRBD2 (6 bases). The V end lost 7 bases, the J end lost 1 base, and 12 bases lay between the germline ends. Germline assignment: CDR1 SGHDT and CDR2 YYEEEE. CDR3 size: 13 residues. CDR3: CASSGDASYEQYF. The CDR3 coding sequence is TGTGCCAGCTCGGGGGACGCTTCCTACGAGCAGTACTTC.

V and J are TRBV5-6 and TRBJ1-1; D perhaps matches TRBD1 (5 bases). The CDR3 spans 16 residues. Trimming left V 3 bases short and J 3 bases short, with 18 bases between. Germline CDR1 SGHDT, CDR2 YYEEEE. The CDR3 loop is CASSYLQVPQYTEAFF. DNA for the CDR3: TGTGCCAGCAGCTACTTACAGGTTCCCCAATACACTGAAGCTTTCTTT.

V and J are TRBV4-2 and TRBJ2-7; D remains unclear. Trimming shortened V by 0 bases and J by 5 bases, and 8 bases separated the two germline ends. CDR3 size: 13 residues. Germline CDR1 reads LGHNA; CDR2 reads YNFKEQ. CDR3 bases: TGTGCCAGCAGCCAAGAGTACGCGAACGAGCAGTACTTC. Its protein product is CASSQEYANEQYF.

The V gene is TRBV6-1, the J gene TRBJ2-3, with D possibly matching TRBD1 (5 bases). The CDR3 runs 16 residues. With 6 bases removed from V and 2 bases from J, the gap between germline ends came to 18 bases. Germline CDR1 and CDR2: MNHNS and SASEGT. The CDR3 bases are TGTGCCAGCAGGGAAAAAGGGGTTTTCTCCACAGATACGCAGTATTTT. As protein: CASREKGVFSTDTQYF.

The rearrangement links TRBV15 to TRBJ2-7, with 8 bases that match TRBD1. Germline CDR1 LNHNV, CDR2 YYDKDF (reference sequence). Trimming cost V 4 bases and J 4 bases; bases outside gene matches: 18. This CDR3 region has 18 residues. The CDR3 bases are TGTGCCACCAGCACTACCATACAGGGGGAAACCCCGATATACGAGCAGTACTTC. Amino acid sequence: CATSTTIQGETPIYEQYF.

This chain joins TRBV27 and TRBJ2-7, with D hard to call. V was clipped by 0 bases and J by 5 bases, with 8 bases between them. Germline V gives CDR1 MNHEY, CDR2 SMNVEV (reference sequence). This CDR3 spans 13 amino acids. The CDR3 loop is CASSLSWKHEQYF. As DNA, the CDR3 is TGTGCCAGCAGTTTATCATGGAAGCACGAGCAGTACTTC.

The CDR3 protein is CAWSGTGGRQPQHF. The CDR3 DNA is TGTGCCTGGAGCGGGACAGGGGGCCGGCAGCCCCAGCATTTT. The chain combines TRBV30 with TRBJ1-5; 12 bases are a match to TRBD1. The V segment lost 3 bases and the J segment 7 bases; nucleotides outside the gene matches: 4. The CDR3 runs to 14 residues. The germline CDR1 and CDR2 sequences are GTSNPN and SVGIG (reference sequence).

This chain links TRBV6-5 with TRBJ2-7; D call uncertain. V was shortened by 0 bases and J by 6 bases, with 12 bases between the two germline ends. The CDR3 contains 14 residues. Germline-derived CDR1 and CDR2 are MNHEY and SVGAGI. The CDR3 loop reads CASSYSYTASEQYF. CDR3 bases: TGTGCCAGCAGTTACTCGTACACGGCTAGCGAGCAGTACTTC.

For the CDR3, the DNA is TGTGCCAGCAGTTCCCAACCGGGACTAGAAACAGATACGCAGTATTTT. It translates to CASSSQPGLETDTQYF. The gene calls are TRBV6-5 and TRBJ2-3; the match to TRBD2 covers 8 bases. CDR1 MNHEY and CDR2 SVGAGI come from the germline V gene. The V and J ends lost 4 bases and 3 bases, in that order; junction bases with no gene match: 9. The CDR3 covers 16 residues.

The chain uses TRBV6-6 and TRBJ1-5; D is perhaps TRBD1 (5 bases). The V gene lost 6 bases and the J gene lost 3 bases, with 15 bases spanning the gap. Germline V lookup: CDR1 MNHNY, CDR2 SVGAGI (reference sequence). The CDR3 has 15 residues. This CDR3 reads CASSPARGVNQPQHF. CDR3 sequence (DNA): TGTGCCAGCAGCCCGGCCCGGGGGGTCAATCAGCCCCAGCATTTT.

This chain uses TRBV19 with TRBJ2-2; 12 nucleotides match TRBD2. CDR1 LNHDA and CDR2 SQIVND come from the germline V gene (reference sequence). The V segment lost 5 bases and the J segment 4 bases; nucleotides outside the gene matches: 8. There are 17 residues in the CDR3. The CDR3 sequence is CASSASGRALGTGELFF. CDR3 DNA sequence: TGTGCCAGTAGTGCTAGCGGGAGGGCCCTCGGCACCGGGGAGCTGTTTTTT.

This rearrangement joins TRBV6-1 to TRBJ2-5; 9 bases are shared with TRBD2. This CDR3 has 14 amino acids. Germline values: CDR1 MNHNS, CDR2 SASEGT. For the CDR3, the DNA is TGTGCTAGCGGGAGCGGAGAGGGGCAAGAGACCCAGTACTTC. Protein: CASGSGEGQETQYF.

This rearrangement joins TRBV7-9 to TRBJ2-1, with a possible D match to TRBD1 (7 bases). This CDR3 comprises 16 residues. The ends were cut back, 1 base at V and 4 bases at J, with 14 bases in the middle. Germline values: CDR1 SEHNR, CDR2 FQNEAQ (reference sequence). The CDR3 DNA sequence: TGTGCCAGCAGCTTAGATGGCGGGACAGCTTACAATGAGCAGTTCTTC. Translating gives CASSLDGGTAYNEQFF.

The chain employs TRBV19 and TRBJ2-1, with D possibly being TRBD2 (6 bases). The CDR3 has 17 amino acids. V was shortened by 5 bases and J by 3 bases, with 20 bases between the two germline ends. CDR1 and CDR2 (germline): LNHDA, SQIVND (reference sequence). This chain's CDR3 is CASSLTLGDSFYNEQFF. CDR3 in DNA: TGTGCCAGTAGTCTGACTCTCGGGGACTCGTTCTACAATGAGCAGTTCTTC. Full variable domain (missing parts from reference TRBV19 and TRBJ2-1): DGGITQSPKYLFRKEGQNVTLSCEQNLNHDAMYWYRQDPGQGLRLIYYSQIVNDFQKGDIAEGYSVSREKKESFPLTVTSAQKNPTAFYLCASSLTLGDSFYNEQFFGPGTRLTVL.

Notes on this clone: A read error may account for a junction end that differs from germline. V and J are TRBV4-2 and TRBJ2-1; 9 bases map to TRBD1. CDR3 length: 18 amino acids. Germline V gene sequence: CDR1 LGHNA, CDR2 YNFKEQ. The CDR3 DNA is TGTGCCAGCAGCCAAGGTTTCCCGGGACAGGGTTCCTACAGTGAGCAGTTCTTC. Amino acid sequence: CASSQGFPGQGSYSEQFF.

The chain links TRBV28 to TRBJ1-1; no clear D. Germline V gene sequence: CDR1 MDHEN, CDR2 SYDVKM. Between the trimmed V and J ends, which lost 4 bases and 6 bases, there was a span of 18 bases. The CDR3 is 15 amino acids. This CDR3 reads CASSSPTDLGPEAFF. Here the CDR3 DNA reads TGTGCCAGCAGTTCGCCGACCGACCTCGGGCCTGAAGCTTTCTTT.

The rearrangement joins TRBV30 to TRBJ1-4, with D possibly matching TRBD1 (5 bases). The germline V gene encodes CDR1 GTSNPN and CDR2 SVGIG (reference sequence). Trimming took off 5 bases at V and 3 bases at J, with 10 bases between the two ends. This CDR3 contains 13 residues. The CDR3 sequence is CAWSRVSNEKLFF. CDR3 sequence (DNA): TGTGCCTGGTCCAGGGTGTCTAATGAAAAACTGTTTTTT.

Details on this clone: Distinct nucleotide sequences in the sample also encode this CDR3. The CDR3 DNA reads TGTGCCACCAGCAGAGACCGCACAGATACGCAGTATTTT. Translating gives CATSRDRTDTQYF. The chain is built from TRBV15 and TRBJ2-3; D unclear. The length of the CDR3 is 13 residues. CDR1 and CDR2 (germline): LNHNV, YYDKDF (reference sequence). Between the trimmed V and J ends, which lost 0 bases and 1 base, there was a span of 2 bases.

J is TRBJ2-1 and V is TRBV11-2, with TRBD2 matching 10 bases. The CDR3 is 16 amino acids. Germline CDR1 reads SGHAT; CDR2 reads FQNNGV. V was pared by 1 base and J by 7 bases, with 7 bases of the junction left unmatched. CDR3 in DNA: TGTGCCAGCAGCTTAGTACCAGCGGGGGGGCCGAATGAGCAGTTCTTC. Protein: CASSLVPAGGPNEQFF.

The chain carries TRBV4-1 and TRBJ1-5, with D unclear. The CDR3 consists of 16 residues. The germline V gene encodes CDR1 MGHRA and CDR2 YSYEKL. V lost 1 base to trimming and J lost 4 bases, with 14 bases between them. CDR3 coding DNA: TGCGCCAGCAGCCAAGTTTTTGAGGGTTTTAATCAGCCCCAGCATTTT. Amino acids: CASSQVFEGFNQPQHF.